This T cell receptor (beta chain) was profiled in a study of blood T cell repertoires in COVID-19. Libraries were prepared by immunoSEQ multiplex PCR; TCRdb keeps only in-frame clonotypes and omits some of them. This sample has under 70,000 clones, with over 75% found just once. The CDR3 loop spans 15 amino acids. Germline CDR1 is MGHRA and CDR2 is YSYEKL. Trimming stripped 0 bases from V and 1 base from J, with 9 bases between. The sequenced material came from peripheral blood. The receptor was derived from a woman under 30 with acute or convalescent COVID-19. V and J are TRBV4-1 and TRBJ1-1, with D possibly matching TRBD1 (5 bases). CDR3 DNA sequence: TGCGCCAGCAGCCAAGAGGGCAGGGCGAACACTGAAGCTTTCTTT. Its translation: CASSQEGRANTEAFF.